This T cell receptor beta chain was sequenced in a study of spatial heterogeneity in lung cancer. Study-level background: On average, each unique TCR and UMI combination appeared more than ten times in raw reads.

This clonotype was picked up many times. Antigen specificity is unknown. Study-wide findings and caveats: Ubiquitous expanded TCR counts tracked ubiquitous nonsynonymous mutations; regional expanded TCR counts tracked regional nonsynonymous mutations. Tumors with more nonsynonymous mutations had more expanded intratumoral alpha and beta TCRs.

Regarding time point: sample taken at primary tumor resection. Whole RNA came from tumor, nontumor lung or frozen PBMC and was sequenced without being sorted. TCRdb passed the 5' RACE reads through MiXCR, listing each CDR3 protein once. The repertoire holds under 15,000 distinct CDR3 sequences, with about 5% as singletons. The CDR3 loop spans 13 amino acids. The V gene lost 3 bases and the J gene lost 3 bases, with 8 bases spanning the gap. Germline V gene lookup returns CDR1 SGHTA and CDR2 FQGTGA. This sample comprised lung tumor tissue, obtained at surgery. This clonotype was obtained from a male donor with early-stage non-small cell lung cancer. V is TRBV7-3 and J is TRBJ1-1; D not certain. The chain's CDR3 is CASSFLRDTEAFF. In DNA, the CDR3 is TGTGCCAGCAGCTTTTTGAGGGACACTGAAGCTTTCTTT.